This TCR beta chain derives from a study of shared clonotypes between healthy human individuals. Points from the study as a whole: Estimated richness was generally greater in naive than memory subsets.

As concerns this clone: What it binds is unknown.

Trimming stripped 2 bases from V and 5 bases from J, with 6 bases between. The CDR3 covers 13 residues. The germline CDR1 and CDR2 sequences are KGHSH and LQKENI. Assay used: immunoSEQ multiplex PCR; TCRdb lists only in-frame clones, some missing. The table includes over a million clones, approximately 98.5% detected once. Naive CD4+ cells were CD45RA-selected; the remaining cells were memory. Source material: naive CD4+ T cells sorted from blood. Subset given: CD45RA+ positively selected. V gene TRBV18 combines with J gene TRBJ1-4; D is undetermined. The source is a man aged 30-40 years in good health. The CDR3 spells CASSPGMNEKLFF. CDR3 sequence (DNA): TGTGCCAGCTCACCAGGGATGAATGAAAAACTGTTTTTT. The full variable domain, its missing parts supplied by reference TRBV18 and TRBJ1-4, is NAGVMQNPRHLVRRRGQEARLRCSPMKGHSHVYWYRQLPEEGLKFMVYLQKENIIDESGMPKERFSAEFPKEGPSILRIQQVVRGDSAAYFCASSPGMNEKLFFGSGTQLSVL.